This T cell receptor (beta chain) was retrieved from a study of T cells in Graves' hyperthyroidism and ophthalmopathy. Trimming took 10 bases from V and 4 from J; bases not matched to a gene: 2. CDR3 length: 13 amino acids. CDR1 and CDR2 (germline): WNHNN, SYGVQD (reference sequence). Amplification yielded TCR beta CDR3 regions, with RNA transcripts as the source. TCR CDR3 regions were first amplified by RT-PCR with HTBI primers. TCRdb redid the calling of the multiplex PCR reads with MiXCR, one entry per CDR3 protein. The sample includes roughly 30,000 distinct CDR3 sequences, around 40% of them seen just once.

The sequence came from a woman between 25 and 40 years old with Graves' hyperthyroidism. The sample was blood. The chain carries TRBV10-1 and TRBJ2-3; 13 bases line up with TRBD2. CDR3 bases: TGCGCCACCGGACTAGCGGGAGCAGATACGCAGTATTTT. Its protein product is CATGLAGADTQYF.